The rows below give T cell receptor beta chains drawn from one sample of a study of regulatory T cells in long-lasting Graves disease. TCRdb reprocessed the multiplex PCR reads via MiXCR and lists one record per CDR3 protein. The table lists hundreds of thousands of distinct CDR3 sequences, roughly 15% of them singletons. These same records also appear under a second study, on T cells in Graves' hyperthyroidism and ophthalmopathy.

The sequencing here drew on peripheral blood mononuclear cells (PBMCs), taken at new diagnosis, from a patient treated with antithyroid drugs. These receptor sequences come from a woman in her twenties or thirties with Graves disease. Each CDR3 is given with its conserved first and last residue. D genes are given only for firm matches. Some rows have no size entry. The others give once, few or many, or a class for an expanded clone.

v_call	j_call	clone_size	d_call	cdr3_nt	cdr3_aa
TRBV7-8	TRBJ1-4	many	NA	TGTGCCAGCAGCCGTCTGGGCGCAACTAATGAAAAACTGTTTTTT	CASSRLGATNEKLFF
TRBV19	TRBJ2-5	few	NA	TGTGCCAGTAGTATGGGGAGAAAGTACCAAGAGACCCAGTACTTC	CASSMGRKYQETQYF
TRBV11-2	TRBJ2-7	NA	NA	TGTGCCAGCAGCCTTAGCGGTGGCTTTTTTGACTACGAGCAGTACTTC	CASSLSGGFFDYEQYF
TRBV7-9	TRBJ1-3	many	NA	TGTGCCAGCAGCCCGCCGGGCGGGAGCTCTGGAAACACCATATATTTT	CASSPPGGSSGNTIYF
TRBV28	TRBJ1-5	many	NA	TGTGCCAGCGTGTTGGAGAGAGGTCAGCCCCAGCATTTT	CASVLERGQPQHF
TRBV28	TRBJ2-2	many	NA	TGTGCCAGCAGTTTCAATATGTTGGGAACCGGGGAGCTGTTTTTT	CASSFNMLGTGELFF
TRBV6-4	TRBJ2-1	few	NA	TGTGCCAGCAGTGACTCCGGGCCTCGGGGTGAGCAGTTCTTC	CASSDSGPRGEQFF
TRBV7-9	TRBJ1-5	many	TRBD1	TGTGCCAGCAGCTCGGACAGGGTAGCGGATCAGCCCCAGCATTTT	CASSSDRVADQPQHF
TRBV10-3	TRBJ1-2	many	NA	TGTGCCATCAGTGAGCAGGAAAGTAGCTATGGCTACACCTTC	CAISEQESSYGYTF
TRBV20-1	TRBJ1-1	many	NA	TGCAGTGCTCGCGGGACATCAAGAGCTTTCTTT	CSARGTSRAFF
TRBV7-8	TRBJ2-2	many	TRBD2	TGTGCCAGCAGCTCTAGCGGGAGGGCCCCCGGGGAGCTGTTTTTT	CASSSSGRAPGELFF
TRBV7-9	TRBJ2-3	many	NA	TGTGCCAGCACCGACCCTACTAGTGTAGGTCCCACAGATACGCAGTATTTT	CASTDPTSVGPTDTQYF
TRBV6-2/TRBV6-3	TRBJ2-1	few	TRBD1	TGTGCCAGCAGAAGGGGGCGGATTGACAATGAGCAGTTCTTC	CASRRGRIDNEQFF
TRBV5-1	TRBJ1-1	NA	NA	TGCGCCAGCAGCTTAAAATCCAACACTGAAGCTTTCTTT	CASSLKSNTEAFF
TRBV5-1	TRBJ2-7	many	TRBD1	TGCGCCAGCAGCTTGTGGGGACAGTTTCAGAGCTCCTACGAGCAGTACTTC	CASSLWGQFQSSYEQYF
TRBV12-3/TRBV12-4	TRBJ1-4	few	TRBD1	TGTGCCAGCAGTCTATGGACAGGGCGGGAGGAAAAACTGTTTTTT	CASSLWTGREEKLFF
TRBV7-9	TRBJ1-5	few	NA	TGTGCCAGCAGCGCCCTTAGGACAGACTATCAGCCCCAGCATTTT	CASSALRTDYQPQHF
TRBV4-1	TRBJ1-1	few	NA	TGCGCCAGCAGCCAAGATAGTGACAGTTATCGAGGGGCTTTCTTT	CASSQDSDSYRGAFF
TRBV6-1	TRBJ1-2	few	TRBD1	TGTGCCAGCAATGGGGGACAGGGACACGGCTACACCTTC	CASNGGQGHGYTF
TRBV7-2	TRBJ1-1	many	TRBD1	TGTGCCAGCAGCTTGAGGGGACAGGTCAACCCCAAAGCTTTCTTT	CASSLRGQVNPKAFF
TRBV5-1	TRBJ2-3	NA	NA	TGCGCCAGCAGCGTGCAGGGTAATTCTGCAGATACGCAGTATTTT	CASSVQGNSADTQYF
TRBV28	TRBJ2-3	NA	NA	TGTGCCAGCAGTCTCAGAGCTTGGAAGCGGGGCACAGATACGCAGTATTTT	CASSLRAWKRGTDTQYF
TRBV28	TRBJ1-4	NA	TRBD1	TGTGCCAGCAGTTGGGAGGGGGCTACGGAAGGTGAAAAACTGTTTTTT	CASSWEGATEGEKLFF
TRBV3-1	TRBJ2-5	many	NA	TGTGCCAGCACCGAAGGGGGGACCCAGTACTTC	CASTEGGTQYF
TRBV27	TRBJ2-7	many	NA	TGTGCCAGCGGGGATGAGGTTGGTTACGAGCAGTACTTC	CASGDEVGYEQYF
TRBV5-1	TRBJ1-1	few	TRBD1	TGCGCCAGCAGCCGCCGGGTGGGGCAGGGGGGGGGAACGGCTGAAGCTTTCTTT	CASSRRVGQGGGTAEAFF
TRBV7-2	TRBJ2-2	NA	TRBD1	TGTGCCAGCAGCTTACACGGGACAGGGGGGACCGGGGAGCTGTTTTTT	CASSLHGTGGTGELFF
TRBV12-3/TRBV12-4	TRBJ2-7	few	TRBD2	TGTGCCAGCAGTTTTCGGGGGGTGGGGTACGAGCAGTACTTC	CASSFRGVGYEQYF
TRBV27	TRBJ2-1	few	NA	TGTGCCAGCAGTTTTAGCCAGGTCGGCAATGAGCAGTTCTTC	CASSFSQVGNEQFF
TRBV6-2/TRBV6-3	TRBJ1-5	few	TRBD1	TGTGCCAGCAGTTCCGGGACAGGGGTTTCGCAGCCCCAACATTTT	CASSSGTGVSQPQHF
TRBV19	TRBJ2-3	few	TRBD2	TGTGCCAGTTCTAGCGGGAGTTCGACTTTCTACACAGATACGCAGTATTTT	CASSSGSSTFYTDTQYF
TRBV10-3	TRBJ2-7	many	NA	TGTGCCATCAGTGAAGATGCCTACGAGCAGTACTTC	CAISEDAYEQYF
TRBV3-1	TRBJ2-3	NA	NA	TGTGCCAGCAGCCAAGCTCGGGACTTCACAGATACGCAGTATTTT	CASSQARDFTDTQYF
TRBV28	TRBJ2-1	many	NA	TGTGCCAGCAGTTTTCTGCCGGGGAGCTCCTACAATGAGCAGTTCTTC	CASSFLPGSSYNEQFF
TRBV28	TRBJ2-7	NA	NA	TGTGCCAGCAGTTTAAACGGGCGAGCCTACGAGCAGTACTTC	CASSLNGRAYEQYF
TRBV2	TRBJ2-7	few	TRBD2	TGTGCCAGCAGTCCCGGGACTAGCGGGAGGGGTTATTTCGAGCAGTACTTC	CASSPGTSGRGYFEQYF
TRBV29-1	TRBJ2-1	few	NA	TGCAGCGTTGAAGAAGGAAGTTCCGAGTACAATGAGCAGTTCTTC	CSVEEGSSEYNEQFF
TRBV11-1	TRBJ1-1	many	NA	TGTGCCAGCAGCTCCCGGACGACATTTCTGCTGAACACTGAAGCTTTCTTT	CASSSRTTFLLNTEAFF
TRBV27	TRBJ2-7	NA	TRBD1	TGTGCCAGCAGTCCCGGGACAGGTAAATCCTACGAGCAGTACTTC	CASSPGTGKSYEQYF
TRBV10-3	TRBJ1-1	NA	NA	TGTGCCATCAGTGGGGTTGACACTGAAGCTTTCTTT	CAISGVDTEAFF
TRBV20-1	TRBJ2-7	once	NA	TGCAGTGCTAGCCCAATCTCTTACGAGCAGTACTTC	CSASPISYEQYF
TRBV7-2	TRBJ1-4	many	NA	TGTGCCAGCAGCTCTAGTCCGGGGGGGACTGAAAAACTGTTTTTT	CASSSSPGGTEKLFF
TRBV5-1	TRBJ1-1	NA	NA	TGCGCCAGCAGCGCACAGGCGAACACTGAAGCTTTCTTT	CASSAQANTEAFF
TRBV19	TRBJ2-4	NA	NA	TGTGCCAGTAGTCCCAACCTGGACAAAAACATTCAGTACTTC	CASSPNLDKNIQYF
TRBV27	TRBJ1-4	many	TRBD1	TGTGCCAGCAGTTTATCGAGGCCGGGACAGGGAGGTGAAAAACTGTTTTTT	CASSLSRPGQGGEKLFF
TRBV2	TRBJ2-7	many	TRBD2	TGTGCCAGCAACGGACTAGCGGGACCAAGTTACGAGCAGTACTTC	CASNGLAGPSYEQYF
TRBV7-9	TRBJ2-5	many	NA	TGTGCCAGCGGCAGATACCAAGAGACCCAGTACTTC	CASGRYQETQYF
TRBV7-2	TRBJ2-5	few	NA	TGTGCCAGCAGCTTCGCGGGACCCCTATCCGGAGAGACCCAGTACTTC	CASSFAGPLSGETQYF
TRBV4-2	TRBJ1-2	few	NA	TGTGCCAGCAGCCAAGACGACTCTAACTATGGCTACACCTTC	CASSQDDSNYGYTF
TRBV12-3/TRBV12-4	TRBJ1-5	NA	TRBD1	TGTGCCAGCAGTCGACAGGGGGCCCATCAGCCCCAGCATTTT	CASSRQGAHQPQHF
TRBV5-1	TRBJ2-7	NA	NA	TGCGCCAGCAGCATCGGGACGGATAACTACGAGCAGTACTTC	CASSIGTDNYEQYF
TRBV19	TRBJ2-3	few	TRBD2	TGTGCCAGTAGTTCCATAGCGGGAGTGCTAGCAGATACGCAGTATTTT	CASSSIAGVLADTQYF
TRBV28	TRBJ2-5	many	NA	TGTGCCAGCAGTTCCGACAGAACAGGGTCTGGTTTCCAAGAGACCCAGTACTTC	CASSSDRTGSGFQETQYF
TRBV9	TRBJ2-7	many	NA	TGTGCCAGCAGCGTAGCCCCGAGTGGGTACGAGCAGTACTTC	CASSVAPSGYEQYF
TRBV6-2/TRBV6-3	TRBJ2-2	NA	NA	TGTGCCAGCAGTTACTCGGACAGTTTAACCGGGGAGCTGTTTTTT	CASSYSDSLTGELFF
TRBV19	TRBJ2-7	NA	NA	TGTGCCAGTACCTCACAGGGGAGGGAGCAGTACTTC	CASTSQGREQYF